The TCR beta chain under discussion was sequenced for a study of blood T cell repertoires in COVID-19. In the study overall: Specimens from acute and convalescent COVID-19 originated in the United States, Italy and Spain. T cells, B-cell-depleted T cells, or PBMCs provided the cDNA or gDNA that served as material.

In the study's own analysis: Estimated nucleated cell counts came from reference gene primer amplification. Using immunoSEQ multiplex PCR, the repertoire was profiled, and TCRdb retains in-frame clones only, with some absent. The V and J calls and clone size were taken over from that table, and D and trimming were inferred from the DNA. Of over 150,000 clones in the sample, 87% were seen once. CDR3 length: 13 residues. The V and J ends lost 2 bases and 7 bases respectively, with 11 bases between them. Germline values: CDR1 KGHDR, CDR2 SFDVKD. The chain is built from TRBV24-1 and TRBJ2-7; D is possibly TRBD2 (5 bases). This TCR derives from a woman aged 55 to 70 who had recovered from COVID-19. Source material: peripheral blood. CDR3 coding DNA: TGTGCCACCAGTGATTGGGCCGGGGTAGAGCAGTACTTC. It specifies CATSDWAGVEQYF.